The source of this TCR beta chain is a study of cytotoxic CD8 clonotypes in ibrutinib-treated CLL. Study summary: The study included 11 relapsed/refractory and 15 treatment-naive patients; roughly 18 had IGHV unmutated disease. Across samples, productive templates numbered a few hundred thousand and productive rearrangements reached about 99,000 on average.

Study-level points and caveats: Age-matched healthy donor levels were exceeded by baseline clonality, which tracked circulating CD8+ T-cell counts.

Germline V gene lookup returns CDR1 KGHSH and CDR2 LQKENI. Trimming at V came to 0 bases and at J to 0 bases, leaving 9 bases not matched to a gene. This CDR3 region has 20 residues. TCRdb's table, derived via immunoSEQ multiplex PCR, lists solely in-frame clones and lacks some. The sample lists 160,000 or so clones; 88% were seen once. Of note for this clone: The antigen is unknown.

This TCR was recovered from a human donor with chronic lymphocytic leukemia. Sample: PBMCs, taken at disease progression, from a patient treated with ibrutinib. The gene calls are TRBV18 and TRBJ2-6; 9 bases are shared with TRBD2. The CDR3 sequence is CASSPPWGGRARSGANVLTF. The CDR3 nucleotides are TGTGCCAGCTCACCACCCTGGGGCGGGAGGGCCCGCTCTGGGGCCAACGTCCTGACTTTC. The full variable domain, with the rest looked up from reference TRBV18 and TRBJ2-6, is NAGVMQNPRHLVRRRGQEARLRCSPMKGHSHVYWYRQLPEEGLKFMVYLQKENIIDESGMPKERFSAEFPKEGPSILRIQQVVRGDSAAYFCASSPPWGGRARSGANVLTFGAGSRLTVL.